The 21 T cell receptor beta chains below all came from one sample that was sequenced in a study of T cells in Graves' hyperthyroidism and ophthalmopathy. Amplification of TCR beta CDR3 regions was performed using RNA transcripts as template. When the TCR CDR3 underwent first-round RT-PCR, the HTBI primer set was used. MiXCR, run by TCRdb on the multiplex PCR reads, gives a single entry per CDR3 protein. This table has around 600,000 distinct CDR3 sequences, about 14% appearing once. Material: blood. These receptor sequences come from a woman in her 50s with Graves' ophthalmopathy.

In this sample, this clonotype turned up a few times. The chain recombines TRBV5-5 with TRBJ2-2; tentative D call: TRBD2 (6 bases). CDR1 and CDR2 (germline): SGHKS, YYEKEE (reference sequence). The CDR3 spans 15 residues. The V gene lost 4 bases and the J gene lost 6 bases, with 16 bases spanning the gap. CDR3 residues: CASSQAPLASGELFF. CDR3 DNA sequence: TGTGCCAGCAGCCAGGCCCCTCTAGCGTCCGGGGAGCTGTTTTTT.

This clonotype was detected ten times or more. The chain has TRBV27 and TRBJ1-2; D might be TRBD1 (6 bases). V was cut by 3 bases and J by 8 bases, with 13 bases left in between. Germline loops: CDR1 MNHEY, CDR2 SMNVEV (reference sequence). This CDR3 has 13 amino acids. This chain's CDR3 is CASSFRGAQGYTF. The CDR3 region has the DNA TGTGCCAGCAGTTTTAGGGGGGCTCAAGGCTACACCTTC.

This clonotype came up many times. The chain carries TRBV28 and TRBJ1-5; 9 bases are a match to TRBD1. Germline assignment: CDR1 MDHEN and CDR2 SYDVKM. The CDR3 runs 14 residues. V trimming: 10 bases; J trimming: 1 base; junction bases outside the gene matches: 5. In DNA form, the CDR3 reads TGTGCCAACGGGGACAGGGTGAGCAATCAGCCCCAGCATTTT. This gives the protein CANGDRVSNQPQHF. The full variable domain, in which reference TRBV28 and TRBJ1-5 provide the parts outside the CDR3, is DVKVTQSSRYLVKRTGEKVFLECVQDMDHENMFWYRQDPGLGLRLIYFSYDVKMKEKGDIPEGYSVSREKKERFSLILESASTNQTSMYLCANGDRVSNQPQHFGDGTRLSIL.

The V call is TRBV19, the J call TRBJ2-2, with D perhaps matching TRBD2 (5 bases). Trimming shortened V by 7 bases and J by 1 base, and 10 bases separated the two germline ends. Germline lookup yields CDR1 LNHDA and CDR2 SQIVND (reference sequence). CDR3 length equals 14 residues. For the CDR3, the DNA is TGTGCCAGTATGGAGCGGTTGAACACCGGGGAGCTGTTTTTT. This translates into CASMERLNTGELFF.

At least ten counts were recorded for this clonotype. This chain uses TRBV27 with TRBJ2-2; D perhaps matches TRBD2 (5 bases). The V end lost 6 bases, the J end lost 0 bases, and 5 bases lay between the germline ends. Germline values: CDR1 MNHEY, CDR2 SMNVEV (reference sequence). CDR3 size: 13 residues. The CDR3 nucleotides read TGTGCCAGCAGAGCGGCGAACACCGGGGAGCTGTTTTTT. Protein: CASRAANTGELFF.

This clonotype was recorded at least ten times. This rearrangement joins TRBV5-1 to TRBJ2-7; 8 bases line up with TRBD1. Trimming removed 0 bases from V and 5 bases from J; junction bases left unmatched: 7. CDR1 SGHRS and CDR2 YFSETQ come from the germline V gene. The CDR3 spans 15 residues. The CDR3 region has the DNA TGCGCCAGCAGCTTGGCTCCAGGGGGCCTTAACGAGCAGTACTTC. Its translation: CASSLAPGGLNEQYF. Full variable domain (remainder filled in from reference TRBV5-1 and TRBJ2-7): KAGVTQTPRYLIKTRGQQVTLSCSPISGHRSVSWYQQTPGQGLQFLFEYFSETQRNKGNFPGRFSGRQFSNSRSEMNVSTLELGDSALYLCASSLAPGGLNEQYFGPGTRLTVT.

This clonotype was counted many times. The gene calls are TRBV2 and TRBJ2-1; D not resolved. V was cut by 4 bases and J by 0 bases, with 10 bases left in between. Germline CDR1 is SNHLY and CDR2 is FYNNEI. This CDR3 contains 15 residues. CDR3 coding DNA: TGTGCCAGCAGTGTAGGCCCATCCTCCTACAATGAGCAGTTCTTC. Translating gives CASSVGPSSYNEQFF.

This clonotype came up many times. The CDR3 DNA reads as TGTGCCAGCAGCCCCAAGGATGGTACGACTAATGAAAAACTGTTTTTT. As protein: CASSPKDGTTNEKLFF. The V and J genes are TRBV3-1 and TRBJ1-4; no firm D call. The V and J ends lost 4 bases and 2 bases respectively, with 14 bases between them. Germline CDR1 LGHDT, CDR2 YNNKEL (reference sequence). The CDR3 covers 16 residues.

With regard to this clonotype: This may stem from a read error, because a much larger clone lies one nucleotide away. The rearrangement uses TRBV29-1 and TRBJ2-5; 8 bases fit TRBD2. The CDR3 contains 14 residues. With V trimmed by 4 bases and J by 3 bases, 7 bases remained unmatched. CDR1 SQVTM and CDR2 ANQGSEA come from the germline V gene. This CDR3 reads CSVGSGALEETQYF. Here the CDR3 DNA reads TGCAGCGTTGGTAGCGGGGCCCTCGAAGAGACCCAGTACTTC. Using reference TRBV29-1 and TRBJ2-5 for the parts outside the CDR3, the full variable domain is SAVISQKPSRDICQRGTSLTIQCQVDSQVTMMFWYRQQPGQSLTLIATANQGSEATYESGFVIDKFPISRPNLTFSTLTVSNMSPEDSSIYLCSVGSGALEETQYFGPGTRLLVL.

This clonotype occurred many times. The chain employs TRBV2 and TRBJ2-1, with D hard to call. This CDR3 has 14 residues. V lost 8 bases and J lost 1, with 12 bases in between. The germline V gene encodes CDR1 SNHLY and CDR2 FYNNEI. CDR3 loop: CASVERKSYNEQFF. The CDR3, as DNA: TGTGCCAGCGTCGAACGGAAGTCCTACAATGAGCAGTTCTTC.

This clonotype showed up just a few times. V is TRBV24-1 and J is TRBJ2-2; D may be TRBD1 (6 bases). The CDR3 is made up of 15 amino acids. The germline gives CDR1 KGHDR, CDR2 SFDVKD. Trimming left V 6 bases short and J 2 bases short, with 12 bases between. The CDR3 reads CATSRAGDNTGELFF. The CDR3, as DNA: TGTGCCACCAGTAGGGCAGGGGATAACACCGGGGAGCTGTTTTTT.

This clonotype appeared a few times. V gene TRBV13 combines with J gene TRBJ2-2; 11 bases match TRBD2. CDR3 length equals 16 residues. The trim removed 5 bases at V and 4 bases at J, leaving 6 bases unmatched. CDR1 and CDR2 (germline): PRHDT, FYEKMQ (reference sequence). CDR3 sequence reads: CASSATSGRSTGELFF. CDR3 DNA sequence: TGTGCCAGCAGCGCCACTAGCGGGAGATCCACCGGGGAGCTGTTTTTT.

Worth noting for this clonotype: This may be a read error, as it is one base from a much larger clone. The chain combines TRBV2 with TRBJ1-1; 7 bases align to TRBD1. V lost 8 bases and J lost 4; bases outside the gene matches: 10. Looked up from germline, CDR1 is SNHLY and CDR2 is FYNNEI. CDR3 length equals 14 residues. CDR3 residues: CASLGDSSFTEAFF. The CDR3 coding sequence is TGTGCCAGCTTGGGGGACAGTTCTTTCACTGAAGCTTTCTTT. The full variable domain, in which reference TRBV2 and TRBJ1-1 provide the parts outside the CDR3, is EPEVTQTPSHQVTQMGQEVILRCVPISNHLYFYWYRQILGQKVEFLVSFYNNEISEKSEIFDDQFSVERPDGSNFTLKIRSTKLEDSAMYFCASLGDSSFTEAFFGQGTRLTVV.

The rearrangement links TRBV20-1 to TRBJ2-2; D tentatively reads TRBD1 or TRBD2 (5 bases each). This CDR3 region has 13 residues. CDR1 DFQATT and CDR2 SNEGSKA come from the germline V gene (reference sequence). Trimming cost V 6 bases and J 3 bases, with 11 bases left between them. The CDR3 spells CSATGPHTGELFF. CDR3 nucleotide sequence: TGCAGTGCCACGGGACCCCACACCGGGGAGCTGTTTTTT.

This clonotype was picked up many times. CDR3 nucleotide sequence: TGCAGTGCTAGAGATAGGAAGCGGGAGATCAATGAGCAGTTCTTC. Translation: CSARDRKREINEQFF. The V call is TRBV20-1, the J call TRBJ2-1, with 8 bases identical to TRBD2. CDR3 length: 15 residues. CDR1 DFQATT and CDR2 SNEGSKA come from the germline V gene (reference sequence). Trimming at V came to 0 bases and at J to 6 bases, leaving 7 bases not matched to a gene.

This clonotype has a count of ten or more. The chain is built from TRBV11-3 and TRBJ2-1, with 9 nucleotides matching TRBD2. CDR1 is SGHNT, CDR2 YENEEA, per germline. Germline trimming cut 0 bases from V and 5 bases from J; bases unmatched to any gene: 5. This CDR3 is 16 amino acids long. The CDR3 sequence: CASSLDLSGSHNEQFF. The CDR3 DNA is TGTGCCAGCAGCTTAGATCTTAGCGGGAGTCACAATGAGCAGTTCTTC.

This clonotype was observed many times. The V gene is TRBV5-6, the J gene TRBJ2-7, with TRBD2 matching 8 bases. This CDR3 contains 17 residues. Trimming at V came to 4 bases and at J to 7 bases, leaving 19 bases not matched to a gene. Looked up from germline, CDR1 is SGHDT and CDR2 is YYEEEE. CDR3 bases: TGTGCCAGCAGCAGGGAAGCGGGAGCCTTAGTCGCTGAGGAGCAGTACTTC. It encodes CASSREAGALVAEEQYF.

This clonotype was counted ten times or more. J is TRBJ2-7 and V is TRBV28; 7 positions match TRBD2. The CDR3 contains 13 residues. Trimming at V came to 2 bases and at J to 5 bases, leaving 3 bases not matched to a gene. Germline lookup yields CDR1 MDHEN and CDR2 SYDVKM. Written as DNA, the CDR3 is TGTGCCAGCAGTTTAATGGGAGGGGACGAGCAGTACTTC. Its translation is CASSLMGGDEQYF.

This clonotype came up many times. The rearrangement joins TRBV28 to TRBJ1-4; TRBD1 is a possible D gene (5 bases). The germline CDR1 and CDR2 sequences are MDHEN and SYDVKM. The CDR3 covers 14 residues. V was clipped by 1 base and J by 6 bases, with 9 bases between them. The CDR3 protein is CASSLSGHYEKLFF. Here the CDR3 DNA reads TGTGCCAGCAGTTTATCCGGACACTATGAAAAACTGTTTTTT.

This chain connects TRBV5-5 to TRBJ1-3; D may be TRBD1 (5 bases). The CDR3 consists of 15 residues. Trimming shortened V by 0 bases and J by 4 bases, and 11 bases separated the two germline ends. Germline-derived CDR1 and CDR2 are SGHKS and YYEKEE (reference sequence). The CDR3 loop is CASSLEDTLGNTIYF. DNA for the CDR3: TGTGCCAGCAGCTTGGAGGACACGTTAGGAAACACCATATATTTT.

The genes are TRBV7-8 and TRBJ2-6; D call uncertain. Trimming shortened V by 0 bases and J by 1 base, and 13 bases separated the two germline ends. CDR1 is SGHVS and CDR2 is FQNEAQ in the germline V gene. This CDR3 contains 18 residues. DNA of the CDR3: TGTGCCAGCAGCTTAGCGATACCATTAAAGTCTGGGGCCAACGTCCTGACTTTC. It specifies CASSLAIPLKSGANVLTF.